This T cell receptor (beta chain) was recovered during a study of CD8 T cells in Susac syndrome. The CD8+ and CD4+ T cells were isolated magnetically using a negative isolation approach, whereas the TEMRA cells were enriched by FACS. The germline CDR1 and CDR2 sequences are LNHDA and SQIVND (reference sequence). The CDR3 loop spans 12 amino acids. Trimming removed 3 bases at V and 9 bases at J, with 9 bases between. Random-hexamer reverse transcription was applied to about 0.5 to 1 ug RNA. Via MiXCR, TCRdb re-called the immunoSEQ multiplex PCR reads, giving one row per CDR3 protein. Counted here are approximately 300,000 distinct CDR3 sequences, 89% occurring once; the ten biggest clones make up more than 0.15%. This clonotype was detected once.

This TCR derives from a human donor with multiple sclerosis. This chain connects TRBV19 to TRBJ2-1, with D perhaps TRBD2 (5 bases). The sample taken for sequencing was CD8+ T cells from PBMCs. The CDR3 coding sequence is TGTGCCAGTAGTATTCCGAGCGGTGAGCAGTTCTTC. The encoded protein is CASSIPSGEQFF.